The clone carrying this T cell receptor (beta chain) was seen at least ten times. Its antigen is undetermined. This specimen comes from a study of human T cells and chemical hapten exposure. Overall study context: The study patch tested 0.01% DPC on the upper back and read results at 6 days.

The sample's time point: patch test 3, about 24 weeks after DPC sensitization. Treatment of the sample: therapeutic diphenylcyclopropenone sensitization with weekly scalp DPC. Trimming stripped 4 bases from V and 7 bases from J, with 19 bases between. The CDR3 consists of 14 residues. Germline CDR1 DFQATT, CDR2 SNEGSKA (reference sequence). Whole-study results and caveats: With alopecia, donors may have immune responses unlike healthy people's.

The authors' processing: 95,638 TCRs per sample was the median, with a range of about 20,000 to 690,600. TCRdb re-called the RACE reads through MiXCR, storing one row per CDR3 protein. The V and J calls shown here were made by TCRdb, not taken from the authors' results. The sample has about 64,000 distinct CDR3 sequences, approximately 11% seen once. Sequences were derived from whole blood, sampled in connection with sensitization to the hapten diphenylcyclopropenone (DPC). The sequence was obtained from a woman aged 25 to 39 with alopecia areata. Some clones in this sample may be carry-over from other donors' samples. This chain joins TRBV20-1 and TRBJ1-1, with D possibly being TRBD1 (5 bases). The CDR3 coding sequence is TGCAGTGCTACCTCCCGGGGCAGAGGATTTGAAGCTTTCTTT. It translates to CSATSRGRGFEAFF.